These 4 T cell receptor beta chains were sequenced from one sample in a study of patients and donors after allogeneic stem cell transplantation. TCRdb reprocessed the RT-PCR reads via MiXCR and lists one record per CDR3 protein. The data contain about 960,000 distinct CDR3 sequences, under 20% of them singletons. Material: blood, either unsorted or a sorted T cell fraction (not recorded which). The receptors derive from a human donor who was either an allogeneic HSCT recipient or a stem cell or donor lymphocyte infusion donor (not recorded which). It is not recorded whose cells these are; they may come from a transplant donor.

This clonotype was observed a handful of times. This chain joins TRBV5-4 and TRBJ1-2; tentative D call: TRBD1 (6 bases). The CDR3 is made up of 15 amino acids. V shed 2 bases and J shed 2 bases, with 13 bases lying between them. CDR1 is SGHNT and CDR2 is YYREEE in the germline V gene (reference sequence). CDR3 amino acids: CASSLAQGDNYGYTF. The CDR3 nucleotides read TGTGCCAGCAGCTTAGCACAGGGTGACAACTATGGCTACACCTTC. Full variable domain (missing parts from reference TRBV5-4 and TRBJ1-2): ETGVTQSPTHLIKTRGQQVTLRCSSQSGHNTVSWYQQALGQGPQFIFQYYREEENGRGNFPPRFSGLQFPNYSSELNVNALELDDSALYLCASSLAQGDNYGYTFGSGTRLTVV.

This sequence joins TRBV18 and TRBJ2-7; D not resolved. Germline assignment: CDR1 KGHSH and CDR2 LQKENI. V was cut by 3 bases and J by 0 bases, with 12 bases left in between. The CDR3 loop spans 15 amino acids. The DNA of the CDR3 is TGTGCCAGCTCACCCTTAAAGTATCCCTCCTACGAGCAGTACTTC. Amino acid sequence: CASSPLKYPSYEQYF.

This clonotype was seen a handful of times. This rearrangement joins TRBV12-3 or TRBV12-4 to TRBJ1-2, with D unclear. V lost 5 bases and J lost 1, with 20 bases in between. This CDR3 is 17 amino acids long. DNA of the CDR3: TGTGCCAGCAGTCCACCCTTGTGGGTATCTTATAACTATGGCTACACCTTC. Protein: CASSPPLWVSYNYGYTF.

This clonotype is a singleton in its sample. This chain joins TRBV6-5 and TRBJ2-3; 7 bases align to TRBD2. CDR3 length: 17 amino acids. V was pared by 0 bases and J by 2 bases, with 8 bases of the junction left unmatched. CDR1 and CDR2 from the germline V gene are MNHEY and SVGAGI. This CDR3 reads CASSYSAGTIDTDTQYF. In DNA, the CDR3 is TGTGCCAGCAGTTACTCGGCAGGGACTATAGACACAGATACGCAGTATTTT.